This T cell receptor (beta chain) was sequenced during a study of T cell responses to AZD1222 COVID-19 vaccine listed by TCRdb under 2021. Background on the whole study: Because spike-specific TCR depth and breadth did not differ between the two schedules, AZD1222 recipients who got a second dose at roughly 4 weeks were pooled with those who got a second dose at roughly 12 weeks. Trial participants were enrolled by age into subgroups of 18-55, 56-69 and 70-plus years, and about 150, 27 and 61 TCR-sequenced participants, respectively, were included in these subgroups. A total of about 230 trial participants underwent TCR sequencing, of whom 207 received two doses of AZD1222 and about 25 received two doses of the MenACWY control vaccine.

The CDR3 regions of human TCRbeta chains were analyzed by immunosequencing. The published analysis was carried out like this. TCRs in the repertoires were matched against a reference library of SARS-CoV-2-specific TCRs that had been generated with the MIRA antigen-specificity platform. Breadth was defined as the fraction of unique TCRs that were SARS-CoV-2-associated, and depth was defined as the fraction of total T cells that were SARS-CoV-2-associated. Using the MIRA data, each spike-specific TCR was assigned both to the spike region to which the TCR was reactive and to a CD4 or CD8 class. Log10-transformed breadth and depth values were compared by one-way ANOVA with Sidak's multiple comparisons tests. What TCRdb holds here is the immuneACCESS table cut down to in-frame rearrangements. Part of the clones is not present; checked against another copy, under half of the missing clones reflect an unresolved V gene, and the others are unexplained. The V and J calls and clone size were taken over from that table, and D and trimming were inferred from the DNA. The sample includes 100,000 or so clones, with about 88% observed a single time. Around a tenth of the sample is held by the ten biggest clonotypes.

The study at large found these results: Only a handful of AZD1222 recipients were SARS-CoV-2 seropositive at baseline, limiting conclusions about previously exposed vaccinees. Vaccine-associated CD4 TCRs spanned the whole spike protein, with dominant responses in regions 160-218 and 743-854. Reportedly, almost half of the unique spike-specific TCRs recognized epitopes lying outside the regions that are mutated in the B.1.351 and B.1.1.7 variants. Participants were mostly white British and included more females than males, and it was suggested by the authors that clonal diversity may have been underestimated. In the small 56-69-year group, the increase in depth fell short of significance, most likely because of low power. Because no day 14 peak-response samples were available, repertoires were characterized only after the peak T cell response. Spike-specific TCR breadth and depth rose significantly after two AZD1222 doses compared with day 0 and with MenACWY recipients.

The time point label of this sample denotes: baseline before first vaccination. Vaccinee samples came from UK trials COV001 and COV002, including a single-blind randomized controlled phase 2/3 trial of AZD1222 (ChAdOx1 nCoV-19) in healthy adults. For TCRbeta chain sequencing, PBMC samples were collected from trial participants at day 0 and at day 28 after the second dose. A remark on this clone: Its antigen target is currently unknown. The input lacks base qualities; no much larger clone sits a single base away.

Deletion took 1 base off V and 9 bases off J, with a span of 16 bases between the germline ends. CDR3 length: 15 amino acids, cysteine to phenylalanine. This entry keeps only the CDR3 DNA: 45 bases, framed from base 1. CDR1 and CDR2, looked up from the germline V gene, are SGHDN and FVKESK. The clonotype originates from an adult in good health. This material consisted of peripheral blood, taken on day 0 of AZD1222 vaccination. The chain is assembled from TRBV14 and TRBJ1-3; no confident D gene assignment can be made. The CDR3 protein is CASSQGIQVRGTIYF. The nucleotides read TGTGCCAGCAGCCAAGGGATCCAGGTTCGAGGCACCATATATTTT. With the portions outside the CDR3 filled from the reference TRBV14 and TRBJ1-3 genes, the complete variable region becomes EAGVTQFPSHSVIEKGQTVTLRCDPISGHDNLYWYRRVMGKEIKFLLHFVKESKQDESGMPNNRFLAERTGGTYSTLKVQPAELEDSGVYFCASSQGIQVRGTIYFGEGSWLTVV.